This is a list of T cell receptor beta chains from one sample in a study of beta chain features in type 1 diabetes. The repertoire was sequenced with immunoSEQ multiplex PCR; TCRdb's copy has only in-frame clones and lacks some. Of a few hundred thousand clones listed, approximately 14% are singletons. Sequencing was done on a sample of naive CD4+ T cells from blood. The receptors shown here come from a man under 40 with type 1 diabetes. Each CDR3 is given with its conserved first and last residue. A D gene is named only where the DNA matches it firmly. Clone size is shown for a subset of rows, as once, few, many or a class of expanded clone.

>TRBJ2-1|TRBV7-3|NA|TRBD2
TGTGCCAGCCGTTTAGCGGGAGGGCCTCACAATGAGCAGTTCTTC
CASRLAGGPHNEQFF
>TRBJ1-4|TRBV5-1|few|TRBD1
TGCGCCAGCAGCTTCGATCCGACGGGACAGGGAAAACTGTTTTTT
CASSFDPTGQGKLFF
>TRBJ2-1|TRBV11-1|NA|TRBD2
TGTGCCAGCAGTCCCCTATTAATCGGGGGGAATGAGCAGTTCTTC
CASSPLLIGGNEQFF
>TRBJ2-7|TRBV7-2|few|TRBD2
TGTGCCAGCAGCTTAGCCGGCGGGAGGGCCTACGAGCAGTACTTC
CASSLAGGRAYEQYF
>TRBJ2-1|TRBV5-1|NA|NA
TGCGCCAGCAGCTTGAGGCTAGCAGCGGGTAATGAGCAGTTCTTC
CASSLRLAAGNEQFF
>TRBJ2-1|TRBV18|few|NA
TGTGCCAGCTCACCACCGGCAGAAGAGCAGTTCTTC
CASSPPAEEQFF
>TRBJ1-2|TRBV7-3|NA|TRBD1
TGTGCCAGCAGCTTAAGTCCAGGGGGCTCTATACGTGGCTACACCTTC
CASSLSPGGSIRGYTF
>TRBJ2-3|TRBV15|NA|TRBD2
TGTGCCACCAGCAGGACGACTAGCGGGCGGGCAGATACGCAGTATTTT
CATSRTTSGRADTQYF
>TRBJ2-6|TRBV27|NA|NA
TGTGCCAGCAGTTTATCACACTCTGGGGCCAACGTCCTGACTTTC
CASSLSHSGANVLTF
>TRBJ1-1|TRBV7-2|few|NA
TGTGCCAGCAGCTTCTCGACAGGAGTGAGCACTGAAGCTTTCTTT
CASSFSTGVSTEAFF
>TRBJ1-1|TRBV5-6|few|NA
TGTGCCAGCAGCTTGACCGGTACTGAAGCTTTCTTT
CASSLTGTEAFF
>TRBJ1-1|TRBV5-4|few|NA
TGTGCCAGCAGCCCCCAAGCGGGAGATGAAGCTTTCTTT
CASSPQAGDEAFF